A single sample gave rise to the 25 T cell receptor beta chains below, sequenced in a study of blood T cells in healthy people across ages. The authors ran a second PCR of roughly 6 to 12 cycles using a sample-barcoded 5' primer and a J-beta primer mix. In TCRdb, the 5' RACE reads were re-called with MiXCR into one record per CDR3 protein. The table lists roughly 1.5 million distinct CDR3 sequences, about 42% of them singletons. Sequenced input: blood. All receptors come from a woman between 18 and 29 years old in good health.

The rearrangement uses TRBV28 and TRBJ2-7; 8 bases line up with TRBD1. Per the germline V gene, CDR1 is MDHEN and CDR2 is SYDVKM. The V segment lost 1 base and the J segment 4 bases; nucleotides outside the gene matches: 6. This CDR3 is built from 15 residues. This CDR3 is CASSLFSGGYYEQYF. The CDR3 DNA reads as TGTGCCAGCAGTTTATTTTCAGGGGGCTATTACGAGCAGTACTTC.

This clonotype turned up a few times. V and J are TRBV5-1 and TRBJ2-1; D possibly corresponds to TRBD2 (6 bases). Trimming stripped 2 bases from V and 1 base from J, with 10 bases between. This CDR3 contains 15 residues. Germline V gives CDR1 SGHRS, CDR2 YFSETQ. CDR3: CASSFSGASYNEQFF. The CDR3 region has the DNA TGCGCCAGCAGCTTTAGCGGTGCATCCTACAATGAGCAGTTCTTC.

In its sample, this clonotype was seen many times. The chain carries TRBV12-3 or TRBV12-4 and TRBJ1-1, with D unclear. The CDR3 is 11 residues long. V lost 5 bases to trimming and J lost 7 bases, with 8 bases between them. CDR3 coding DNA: TGTGCCAGCAGTCTCGGGCTTGAAGCTTTCTTT. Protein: CASSLGLEAFF.

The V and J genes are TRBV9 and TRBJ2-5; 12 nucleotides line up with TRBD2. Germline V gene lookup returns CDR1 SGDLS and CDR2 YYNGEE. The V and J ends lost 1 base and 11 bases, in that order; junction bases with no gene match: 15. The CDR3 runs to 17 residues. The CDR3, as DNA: TGTGCCAGCAGCGTACTACCGACTAGCGGGAGAAGGAATGAGCAGTACTTC. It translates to CASSVLPTSGRRNEQYF.

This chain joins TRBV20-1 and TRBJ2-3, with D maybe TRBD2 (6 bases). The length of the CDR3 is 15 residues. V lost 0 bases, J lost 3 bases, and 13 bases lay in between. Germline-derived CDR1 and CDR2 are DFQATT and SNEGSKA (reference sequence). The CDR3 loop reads CSARDLAGMTDTQYF. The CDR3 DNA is TGCAGTGCTAGAGATTTGGCGGGAATGACAGATACGCAGTATTTT.

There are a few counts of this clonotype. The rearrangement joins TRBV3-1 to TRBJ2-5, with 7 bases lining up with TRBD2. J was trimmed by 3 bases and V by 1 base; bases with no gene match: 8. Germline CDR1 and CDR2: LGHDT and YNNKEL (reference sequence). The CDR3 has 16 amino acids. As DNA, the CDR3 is TGTGCCAGCAGCCAAGTCTTAGCGGGCCCTAAAGAGACCCAGTACTTC. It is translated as CASSQVLAGPKETQYF.

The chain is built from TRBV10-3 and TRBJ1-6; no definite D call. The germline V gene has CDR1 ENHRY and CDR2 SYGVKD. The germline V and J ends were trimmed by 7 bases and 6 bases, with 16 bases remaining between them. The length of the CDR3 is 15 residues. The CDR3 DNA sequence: TGTGCCATCACGCGATTCCGGGCCGTTAATTCACCCCTCCACTTT. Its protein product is CAITRFRAVNSPLHF.

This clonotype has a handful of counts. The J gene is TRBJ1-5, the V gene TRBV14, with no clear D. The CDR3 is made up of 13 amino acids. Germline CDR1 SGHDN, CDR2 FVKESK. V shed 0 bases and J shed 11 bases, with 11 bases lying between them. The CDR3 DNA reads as TGTGCCAGCAGCCAAGACTCTTGGGAAGCCCAGCATTTT. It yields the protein CASSQDSWEAQHF.

CDR3 nucleotides: TGTGCCAGCAGCGGAGAACCAGGATATGGCTACACCTTC. Residues: CASSGEPGYGYTF. This sequence joins TRBV9 and TRBJ1-2, with D uncertain. The germline V gene has CDR1 SGDLS and CDR2 YYNGEE. The V end lost 3 bases, the J end lost 5 bases, and 11 bases lay between the germline ends. CDR3 length: 13 amino acids.

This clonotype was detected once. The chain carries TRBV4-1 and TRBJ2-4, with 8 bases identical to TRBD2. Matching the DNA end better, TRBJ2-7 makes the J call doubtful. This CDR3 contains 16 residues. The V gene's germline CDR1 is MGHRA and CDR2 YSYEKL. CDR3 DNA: TGCGCCAGCAGCCAAGGGGCAGCGGGAGCAGCCTACGAGCAGTACTTC. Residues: CASSQGAAGAAYEQYF.

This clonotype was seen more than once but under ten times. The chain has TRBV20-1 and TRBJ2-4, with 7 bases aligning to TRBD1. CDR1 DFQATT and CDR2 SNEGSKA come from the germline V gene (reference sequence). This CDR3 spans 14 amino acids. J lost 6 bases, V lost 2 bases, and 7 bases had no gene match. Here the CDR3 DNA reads TGCAGTGCTAGAAAACCCGGGACAGCAAACATTCAGTACTTC. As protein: CSARKPGTANIQYF.

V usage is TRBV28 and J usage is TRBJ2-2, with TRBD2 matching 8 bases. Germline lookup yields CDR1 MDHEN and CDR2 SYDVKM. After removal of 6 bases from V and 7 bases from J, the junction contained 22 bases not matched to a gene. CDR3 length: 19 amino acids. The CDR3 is CASRPRLARGPSFVGELFF. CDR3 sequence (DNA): TGTGCCAGCAGACCCCGACTAGCGAGAGGGCCATCTTTCGTCGGGGAGCTGTTTTTT.

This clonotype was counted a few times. In nucleotides, the CDR3 is TGTGCCAGCAGCTTGACAGCAGCCTACGAGCAGTACTTC. Encoded protein: CASSLTAAYEQYF. This chain links TRBV7-2 with TRBJ2-7; a possible D gene is TRBD1 (5 bases). Germline values: CDR1 SGHTA, CDR2 FQGNSA. Trimming took off 3 bases at V and 2 bases at J, with 8 bases between the two ends. The CDR3 covers 13 residues.

CDR3 in amino acids: CASSGMGQGDPYGYTF. The CDR3 DNA reads as TGTGCCAGCAGTGGTATGGGACAGGGGGATCCGTATGGCTACACCTTC. V usage is TRBV6-1 and J usage is TRBJ1-2, with 11 bases that match TRBD1. The V gene's germline CDR1 is MNHNS and CDR2 SASEGT. Trimming cost V 4 bases and J 5 bases; bases outside gene matches: 9. CDR3 length: 16 residues.

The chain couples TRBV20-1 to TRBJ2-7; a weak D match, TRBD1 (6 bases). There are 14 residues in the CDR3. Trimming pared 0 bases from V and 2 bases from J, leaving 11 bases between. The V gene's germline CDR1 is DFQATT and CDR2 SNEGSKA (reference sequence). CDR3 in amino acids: CSAREWTAAYEQYF. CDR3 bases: TGCAGTGCTAGAGAATGGACAGCGGCCTACGAGCAGTACTTC.

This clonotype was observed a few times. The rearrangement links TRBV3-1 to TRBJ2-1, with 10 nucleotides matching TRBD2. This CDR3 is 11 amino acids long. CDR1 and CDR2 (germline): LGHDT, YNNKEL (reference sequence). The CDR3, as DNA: TGTCCTAGCGGGAGAACCCATGAGCAGTTCTTC. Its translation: CPSGRTHEQFF.

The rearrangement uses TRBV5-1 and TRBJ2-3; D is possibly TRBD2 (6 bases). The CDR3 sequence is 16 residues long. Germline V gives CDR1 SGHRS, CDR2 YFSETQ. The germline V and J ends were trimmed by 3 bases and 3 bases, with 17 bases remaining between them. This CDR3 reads CASSWGTDGGTDTQYF. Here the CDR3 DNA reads TGCGCCAGCAGCTGGGGGACGGACGGAGGGACAGATACGCAGTATTTT.

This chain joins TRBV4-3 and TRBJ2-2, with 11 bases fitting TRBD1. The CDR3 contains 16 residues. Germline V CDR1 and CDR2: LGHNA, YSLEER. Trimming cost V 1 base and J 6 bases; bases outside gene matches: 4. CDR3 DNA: TGCGCCAGCAGCCAAGTCAGGGGACAGGGGGCCGGGGAGCTGTTTTTT. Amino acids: CASSQVRGQGAGELFF.

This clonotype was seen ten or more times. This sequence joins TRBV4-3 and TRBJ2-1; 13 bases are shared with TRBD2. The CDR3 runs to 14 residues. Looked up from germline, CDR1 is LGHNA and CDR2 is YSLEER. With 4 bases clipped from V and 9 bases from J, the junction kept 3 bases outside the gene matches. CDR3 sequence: CASSPGLAGVEQFF. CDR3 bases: TGCGCCAGCAGCCCCGGACTAGCGGGGGTTGAGCAGTTCTTC.

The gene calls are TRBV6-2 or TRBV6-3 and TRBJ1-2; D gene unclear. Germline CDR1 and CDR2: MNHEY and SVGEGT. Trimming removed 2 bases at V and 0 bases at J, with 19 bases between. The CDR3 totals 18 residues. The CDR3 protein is CASSYRGPAARANYGYTF. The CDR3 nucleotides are TGTGCCAGCAGTTACCGTGGTCCGGCAGCCCGAGCTAACTATGGCTACACCTTC.

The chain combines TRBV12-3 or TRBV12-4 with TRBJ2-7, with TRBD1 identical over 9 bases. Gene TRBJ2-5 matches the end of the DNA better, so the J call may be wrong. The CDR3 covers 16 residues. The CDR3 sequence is CASSLGTGTGWGTQYF. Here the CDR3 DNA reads TGTGCCAGCAGTCTTGGTACCGGGACAGGGTGGGGGACCCAGTACTTC.

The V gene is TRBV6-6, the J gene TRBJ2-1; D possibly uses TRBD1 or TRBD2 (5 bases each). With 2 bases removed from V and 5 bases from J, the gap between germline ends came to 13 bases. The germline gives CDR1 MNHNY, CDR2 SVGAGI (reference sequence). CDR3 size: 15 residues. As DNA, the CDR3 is TGTGCCAGCAGTTACCTGGGACCAACCCACAATGAGCAGTTCTTC. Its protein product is CASSYLGPTHNEQFF.

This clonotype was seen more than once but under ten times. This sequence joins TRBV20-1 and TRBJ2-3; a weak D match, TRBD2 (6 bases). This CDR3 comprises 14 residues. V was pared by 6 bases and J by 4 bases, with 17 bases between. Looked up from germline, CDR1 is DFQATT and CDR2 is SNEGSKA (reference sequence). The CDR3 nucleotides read TGCAGTGCCAGCCGGGGGAGCCCCTCAGATACGCAGTATTTT. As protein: CSASRGSPSDTQYF.

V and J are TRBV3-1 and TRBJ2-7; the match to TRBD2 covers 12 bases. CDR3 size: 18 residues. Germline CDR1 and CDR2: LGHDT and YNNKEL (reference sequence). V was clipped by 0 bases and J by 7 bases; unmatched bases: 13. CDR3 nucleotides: TGTGCCAGCAGCCAAGATTGGCCTAGCGGGAGGGATTACAATGAGCAGTACTTC. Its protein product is CASSQDWPSGRDYNEQYF.

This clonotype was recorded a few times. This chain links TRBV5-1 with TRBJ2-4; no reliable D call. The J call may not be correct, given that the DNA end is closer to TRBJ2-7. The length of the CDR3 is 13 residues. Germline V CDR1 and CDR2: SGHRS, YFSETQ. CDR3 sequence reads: CASSLDSRLEQYF. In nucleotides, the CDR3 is TGCGCCAGCAGCTTGGACTCGAGGCTCGAGCAGTACTTC.